This is a list of T cell receptor beta chains from one sample in a study of early T cells in non-severe SARS-CoV-2 infection. Each CDR3 protein gets one entry after TCRdb re-called the 5' RACE reads with MiXCR. The data show more than 20,000 distinct CDR3 sequences, about 4% seen once. Sequencing was performed on whole blood. The receptors stem from an adult who was a healthcare worker with PCR-confirmed SARS-CoV-2 infection or an uninfected control (not recorded which). The CDR3 runs from the conserved cysteine through the conserved F or W. A D gene is named only where the DNA matches it firmly. Some rows mark clone size as missing; the rest say once, few, many or name a class of expanded clone.

cdr3_nt cdr3_aa j_call d_call v_call clone_size
TGTGCCAGTAGCGGGGGGAATTCGAAGATCAATCAGCCCCAGCATTTT CASSGGNSKINQPQHF TRBJ1-5 . TRBV19 many
TGTGCCAGCAGCTTAGATCGGAGCTCCACCTACGAGCAGTACTTC CASSLDRSSTYEQYF TRBJ2-7 . TRBV11-2 many
TGCAGTGCTAGTTCTCCATTAAGCACAGATACGCAGTATTTT CSASSPLSTDTQYF TRBJ2-3 . TRBV20-1 many
TGTGCCAGCAGCACCGGGACTAGTCCCGATGAGCAGTTCTTC CASSTGTSPDEQFF TRBJ2-1 TRBD2 TRBV6-2/TRBV6-3 few
TGTGCCAGCAGCCAAGATACTCCCTGGGGGGCAGGGAATGAGCAGTTCTTC CASSQDTPWGAGNEQFF TRBJ2-1 . TRBV3-1 many
TGTGCCAGCAGCGCAAGGGGCGGGGAGCTGTTTTTT CASSARGGELFF TRBJ2-2 . TRBV9 .
TGTGCCAGCATAAGTTTGGGCCTCGCGAACACCGGGGAGCTGTTTTTT CASISLGLANTGELFF TRBJ2-2 . TRBV27 .
TGTGCCAGCAGCGGGGGGACTAGCGGGTTGCTTAAAGAGACCCAGTACTTC CASSGGTSGLLKETQYF TRBJ2-5 TRBD2 TRBV3-1 many
TGTGCCAGCTCACCGGGCAGCAATCAGCCCCAGCATTTT CASSPGSNQPQHF TRBJ1-5 . TRBV18 many
TGTGCCAGCAGCCCCCTAGCGGGGGGTATAGATGAGCAGTTCTTC CASSPLAGGIDEQFF TRBJ2-1 TRBD2 TRBV9 few
TGTGCCAGCAGCTTAGGGACCCACGATGAGCAGTTCTTC CASSLGTHDEQFF TRBJ2-1 . TRBV7-9 few
TGTGCCAGCAGTGGGACATCAGCTCATGCTTTCTTT CASSGTSAHAFF TRBJ1-1 . TRBV12-3/TRBV12-4 many
TGTGCCAGCAGCCAAGGGACCCGAGAGACCCAGTACTTC CASSQGTRETQYF TRBJ2-5 . TRBV3-1 many
TGTGCCAGCAGCCGAGACAGAGGGGCAGGGGAGCAGTTCTTC CASSRDRGAGEQFF TRBJ2-1 . TRBV11-2 many
TGTGCCAGCAGCTTAGAGGGGGCGGGTTCCTACGAGCAGTACTTC CASSLEGAGSYEQYF TRBJ2-7 . TRBV11-2 many
TGTGCCAGCAGCCCACGAGACAGGGTGTTTAAGGAGCAGTTCTTC CASSPRDRVFKEQFF TRBJ2-1 TRBD1 TRBV11-2 many
TGCAGTGCCCCTAATTCCGGGACTAGCGGGGGGGCCGAGCAGTTCTTC CSAPNSGTSGGAEQFF TRBJ2-1 TRBD2 TRBV20-1 .
TGTGCCAGCAGCTTATGGGGCACAGATACGCAGTATTTT CASSLWGTDTQYF TRBJ2-3 . TRBV11-2 .
TGTGCCAGCAGGCCAGCTGGGGCCAACGTCCTGACTTTC CASRPAGANVLTF TRBJ2-6 . TRBV11-2 many
TGTGCCAGCAGCTTAGTAGGGGGCCGGCAGGAGCAGTACTTC CASSLVGGRQEQYF TRBJ2-7 TRBD1 TRBV11-2 many
TGTGCCAGCAGTCCACGGGGGGACCACAATGAGCAGTTCTTC CASSPRGDHNEQFF TRBJ2-1 TRBD2 TRBV6-2/TRBV6-3 many
TGTGCCAGCAGCCCCGCGTACGAGCAGTACTTC CASSPAYEQYF TRBJ2-7 . TRBV7-9 .
TGCGCCAGCAGCTCGACAGGGCCCTATGGCTACACCTTC CASSSTGPYGYTF TRBJ1-2 TRBD1 TRBV5-1 many
TGCGCCAGCAGCCTCCCCGTGGGAGGTTGGAACATTCAGTACTTC CASSLPVGGWNIQYF TRBJ2-4 . TRBV4-1 many
TGTGCCAGCAGTGAGTTTCGGTATACGCAGTATTTT CASSEFRYTQYF TRBJ2-3 . TRBV25-1 many
TGCGCCAGCAGCCAGGTACAGGGCTCCAGGCAAAAACTGTTTTTT CASSQVQGSRQKLFF TRBJ1-4 . TRBV4-1 many
TGTGCTAGTGGAGTCCCTCATACGCAGTATTTT CASGVPHTQYF TRBJ2-3 . TRBV12-5 many
TGTGCCAGCACGGATAACAGCTGGGACTATGGCTACACCTTC CASTDNSWDYGYTF TRBJ1-2 . TRBV5-4 many